This TCR beta chain stems from a study of blood T cell repertoires in COVID-19. The wider study: COVID-19 samples, acute and convalescent, were from the United States, Italy and Spain.

Germline CDR1 and CDR2: LGHNA and YNFKEQ. The CDR3 consists of 16 residues. J lost 8 bases, V lost 2 bases, and 8 bases had no gene match. In the authors' methods: Reference gene primer amplification in the assay estimated nucleated cell counts. The repertoire was sequenced with immunoSEQ multiplex PCR; TCRdb's copy has only in-frame clones and lacks some. That table furnishes V, J and clone size, whereas the DNA furnished D and trimming. Of 220,000 or so clones listed, roughly 84% were seen once; the top ten hold roughly 5%. The specimen was peripheral blood. V gene TRBV4-2 combines with J gene TRBJ2-2; 10 bases match TRBD2. The receptor's source is a woman aged 55-70 years who had recovered from COVID-19. The CDR3 loop is CASSQQRGGSSGELFF. The CDR3 DNA reads TGTGCCAGCAGCCAACAGCGGGGGGGATCATCAGGGGAGCTGTTTTTT.